This T cell receptor (beta chain) is from a study of shared clonotypes between healthy human individuals. Deep-level settings were used for running the assay. This table comes from immunoSEQ multiplex PCR, and its TCRdb copy is limited to in-frame clones, with some not included. This sample has about 1.5 million clones, with approximately 98% found just once. Between the trimmed V and J ends, which lost 7 bases and 2 bases, there was a span of 15 bases. Germline V lookup: CDR1 SQVTM, CDR2 ANQGSEA. The CDR3 has 13 residues. This TCR was recovered from a man aged 30-40 years in good health. Sequencing was carried out using naive CD4+ T cells sorted from blood. Subset given: CD45RA+ positively selected. V usage is TRBV29-1 and J usage is TRBJ2-7; tentatively, D is TRBD1 or TRBD2 (5 bases each). The CDR3 DNA reads TGCAGCGCGACTGGGACGGTGACCTACGAGCAGTACTTC. This gives the protein CSATGTVTYEQYF.